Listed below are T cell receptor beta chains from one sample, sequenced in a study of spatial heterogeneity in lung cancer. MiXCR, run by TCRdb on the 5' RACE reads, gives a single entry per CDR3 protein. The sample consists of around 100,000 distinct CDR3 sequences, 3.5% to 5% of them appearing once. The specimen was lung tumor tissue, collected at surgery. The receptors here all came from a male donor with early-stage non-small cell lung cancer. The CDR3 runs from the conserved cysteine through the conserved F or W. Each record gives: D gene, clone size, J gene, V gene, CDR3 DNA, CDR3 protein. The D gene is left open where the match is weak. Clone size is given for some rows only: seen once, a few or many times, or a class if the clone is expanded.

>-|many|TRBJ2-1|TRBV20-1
TGCAGTGCTAGAGAGAAAAGTCGTGAGCAGTTCTTC
CSAREKSREQFF
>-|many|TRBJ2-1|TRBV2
TGTGCCAGCAGTGAAGTAGGGCGAGCGGGTGCCAGGTACAATGAGCAGTTCTTC
CASSEVGRAGARYNEQFF
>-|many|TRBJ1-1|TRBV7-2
TGTGCCAGCAGCTTAAATGCGATCGTTGCTGAAGCTTTCTTT
CASSLNAIVAEAFF
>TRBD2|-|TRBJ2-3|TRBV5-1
TGCGCCAGCAGAGCAACTAGCGGGAGTGCAGATACGCAGTATTTT
CASRATSGSADTQYF
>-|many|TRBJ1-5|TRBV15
TGTGCCACCAGCAAGGGTTCCCAATCCCAGCATTTT
CATSKGSQSQHF
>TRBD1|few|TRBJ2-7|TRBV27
TGTGCCAGCAGTTGGGACAGCTCCTACGAGCAGTACTTC
CASSWDSSYEQYF
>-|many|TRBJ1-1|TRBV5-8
TGTGCCAGCAGCTTGGGGACAGACATCAACACTGAAGCTTTCTTT
CASSLGTDINTEAFF
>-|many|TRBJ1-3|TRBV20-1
TGCAGTGCTATCCCACTGGGTCGTCGGGCGGCGACTGGAAACACCATATATTTT
CSAIPLGRRAATGNTIYF
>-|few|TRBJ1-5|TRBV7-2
TGTGCCAGCAGCTTAGAATCGGAGGTTTGGCAGCCCCAGCATTTT
CASSLESEVWQPQHF
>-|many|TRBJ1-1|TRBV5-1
TGCGCCAGCAGCCCTAATACCGGGACCGGTATGAACACTGAAGCTTTCTTT
CASSPNTGTGMNTEAFF
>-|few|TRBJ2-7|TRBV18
TGTGCCAGCTCATCACCCACCCTGGGAGGCTCCTACGAGCAGTACTTC
CASSSPTLGGSYEQYF
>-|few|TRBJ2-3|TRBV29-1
TGCAGCATTATCACAGATACGCAGTATTTT
CSIITDTQYF
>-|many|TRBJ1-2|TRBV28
TGTGCCAGCAGTTTTGGAGGGGCGTACGGCTACACCTTC
CASSFGGAYGYTF
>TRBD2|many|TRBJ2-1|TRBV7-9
TGTGCCAGCAGCCTCAGACTAGCTAATGAGCAGTTCTTC
CASSLRLANEQFF
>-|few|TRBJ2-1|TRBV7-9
TGTGCCAGCAGCCCCCACCCCGGGAATGAGCAGTTCTTC
CASSPHPGNEQFF
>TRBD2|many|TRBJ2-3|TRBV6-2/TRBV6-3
TGTGCCAGCAGTCGACTAGCGGCTGTCACAGATACGCAGTATTTT
CASSRLAAVTDTQYF
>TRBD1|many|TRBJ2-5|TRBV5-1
TGCGCCAGCAGCTCGACAGGGTTGGTAGAGACCCAGTACTTC
CASSSTGLVETQYF
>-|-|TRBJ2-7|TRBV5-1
TGCGCCAGCAGCTTGACAGGCCTAGGCGAGCAGTACTTC
CASSLTGLGEQYF
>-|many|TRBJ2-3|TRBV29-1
TGCAGCGTGCACCGGGTGACGGGCCGGGATACGCAGTATTTT
CSVHRVTGRDTQYF
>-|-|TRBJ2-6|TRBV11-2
TGTGCCAGCAGACCCTGGTCTGGGGCCAACGTCCTGACTTTC
CASRPWSGANVLTF
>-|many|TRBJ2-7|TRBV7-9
TGTGCCAGCAGCTTTGGGGCGGGAAACGAGCAGTACTTC
CASSFGAGNEQYF
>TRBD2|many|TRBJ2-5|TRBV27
TGTGCCAGCAGAAGACTAGCGGGACAAGAGACCCAGTACTTC
CASRRLAGQETQYF